The following is a TCR beta chain sequence with its context. No antigen is known for it. Per-base qualities were not stored, and no clone one base away is much larger. The sample originates from a study of response to subunit inactivated influenza vaccine (dated 2018 in TCRdb). As for the study more broadly: Deep quantitative profiling of the T cell receptor repertoire was used in the study to follow responses to a trivalent subunit inactivated influenza vaccine.

Libraries were built with RT-PCR. These reads were obtained on an Illumina HiSeq 2500. The public reads were reprocessed in TCRdb via fastp at Q25 and MiXCR, keeping in-frame beta chains. Entries are consolidated by CDR3 protein sequence, retaining the most common genes and DNA. This sample lists about 480,000 distinct CDR3 sequences; about a tenth were detected once. Over 9.5% of the sample is in the top ten clones. V drops 0 bases and J drops 5 bases, leaving 10 bases in between. The germline V gene specifies SGHRS as CDR1 and YFSETQ as CDR2. From the cysteine through the phenylalanine, the CDR3 covers 14 amino acids. Only the CDR3 portion is preserved as DNA: 42 bases, with reading frame beginning at the first base. General findings and caveats noted by the study authors: The authors proposed that each seasonal influenza vaccination may bring in only a limited number of new T cells.

The time point label on this specimen signifies: approximately 40 days after influenza vaccine administration. The chain joins TRBV5-1 to TRBJ2-3, with no confidently assigned D gene. This receptor was identified in a man aged 45-65 years who received an inactivated influenza vaccine. Donor details come from another sample of the same person, matched by shared clones. Sample: PBMCs from blood, taken roughly 46 days after vaccination. Read as DNA, the sequence is TGCGCCAGCAGCTTGGGGGATTTAGGAGATACGCAGTATTTT. Protein translation: CASSLGDLGDTQYF.